The clone carrying this T cell receptor (beta chain) was found many times. The assay was run at deep level. Genomic DNA of each subset was evenly split across several immunoSEQ plates. Repertoires were generated with immunoSEQ multiplex PCR, while TCRdb's copy carries only in-frame clones and drops some. The table has 330,000 or so clones, about 74% seen once; the top ten hold about a tenth. These data are taken from a study of shared clonotypes between healthy human individuals. Germline V gives CDR1 SGHAT, CDR2 FQNNGV. This CDR3 is 15 amino acids long. Trimming cost V 2 bases and J 2 bases, with 12 bases left between them.

The V gene is TRBV11-2, the J gene TRBJ1-1, with D possibly being TRBD1 (5 bases). Sequencing input: memory CD4+ T cells sorted from blood. As to subset: CD45RA-negative fraction. The receptor's source is a man aged 25-45 years in good health. CDR3 coding DNA: TGTGCCAGCAGCTTACTAGACAGCAAAAACACTGAAGCTTTCTTT. Amino acid sequence: CASSLLDSKNTEAFF.